The rows below give T cell receptor beta chains drawn from one sample of a study of cytomegalovirus exposure and HLA in healthy donors. TCRdb keeps only in-frame clones here, not all; method: immunoSEQ multiplex PCR. This table has about 150,000 clones, around 10% appearing once. The sequencing sample was made of PBMCs. These receptor sequences come from a woman aged 40 to 49 in good health and CMV-seropositive. CDR3s include the opening cysteine and the closing phenylalanine or tryptophan. The D gene is left open where the match is weak. Clone size is stated in some rows and not others, as once, few, many or a class when expanded.

d_call: NA; v_call: TRBV9; j_call: TRBJ2-1; clone_size: NA; cdr3_aa: CASSVESVGEQFF; cdr3_nt: TGTGCCAGCAGCGTAGAGAGCGTGGGTGAGCAGTTCTTC
d_call: NA; v_call: TRBV9; j_call: TRBJ2-2; clone_size: NA; cdr3_aa: CASTPDLNRAGELFF; cdr3_nt: TGTGCCAGCACCCCCGACCTGAACAGGGCCGGGGAGCTGTTTTTT
d_call: TRBD2; v_call: TRBV5-8; j_call: TRBJ2-5; clone_size: few; cdr3_aa: CASRVLGTSGAETQYF; cdr3_nt: TGTGCCAGCAGAGTACTCGGGACTAGCGGGGCCGAGACCCAGTACTTC
d_call: NA; v_call: TRBV2; j_call: TRBJ1-5; clone_size: NA; cdr3_aa: CASGWEGGQPQHF; cdr3_nt: TGTGCCAGCGGATGGGAGGGGGGTCAGCCCCAGCATTTT
d_call: TRBD1; v_call: TRBV7-2; j_call: TRBJ2-7; clone_size: few; cdr3_aa: CASRPGQGPYEQYF; cdr3_nt: TGTGCCAGCAGGCCGGGACAGGGTCCCTACGAGCAGTACTTC
d_call: TRBD1; v_call: TRBV5-4; j_call: TRBJ2-1; clone_size: NA; cdr3_aa: CASSWGQGAKTYNEQFF; cdr3_nt: TGTGCCAGCAGCTGGGGACAGGGAGCGAAAACCTACAATGAGCAGTTCTTC
d_call: TRBD1; v_call: TRBV11-2; j_call: TRBJ1-2; clone_size: few; cdr3_aa: CASSLATGPYGYTF; cdr3_nt: TGTGCCAGCAGCTTAGCGACAGGGCCCTATGGCTACACCTTC
d_call: TRBD2; v_call: TRBV7-2; j_call: TRBJ2-1; clone_size: NA; cdr3_aa: CASSLTSGGTYNEQFF; cdr3_nt: TGTGCCAGCAGCTTGACTAGCGGGGGGACGTACAATGAGCAGTTCTTC
d_call: TRBD2; v_call: TRBV6-1; j_call: TRBJ2-3; clone_size: NA; cdr3_aa: CASSEGGGGGHTQYF; cdr3_nt: TGTGCCAGCAGTGAAGGGGGCGGGGGGGGCCATACGCAGTATTTT
d_call: NA; v_call: TRBV15; j_call: TRBJ1-5; clone_size: NA; cdr3_aa: CATSLWGNGNQPQHF; cdr3_nt: TGTGCCACCAGTCTGTGGGGCAATGGCAATCAGCCCCAGCATTTT
d_call: TRBD2; v_call: TRBV2; j_call: TRBJ2-2; clone_size: few; cdr3_aa: CATKSGETGELFF; cdr3_nt: TGTGCCACAAAGAGCGGGGAAACCGGGGAGCTGTTTTTT
d_call: NA; v_call: TRBV5-6; j_call: TRBJ2-1; clone_size: few; cdr3_aa: CASSLGLDSYNEQFF; cdr3_nt: TGTGCCAGCAGCCTCGGACTGGACTCCTACAATGAGCAGTTCTTC
d_call: NA; v_call: TRBV18; j_call: TRBJ2-7; clone_size: once; cdr3_aa: CASSLKQGEQYF; cdr3_nt: TGTGCCAGCTCCCTCAAACAGGGAGAGCAGTACTTC
d_call: NA; v_call: TRBV5-1; j_call: TRBJ2-5; clone_size: few; cdr3_aa: CASSLGPRGRGWQETQYF; cdr3_nt: TGCGCCAGCAGCTTGGGGCCCCGAGGCAGGGGTTGGCAAGAGACCCAGTACTTC
d_call: TRBD1; v_call: TRBV7-2; j_call: TRBJ2-7; clone_size: NA; cdr3_aa: CASSPRTGITTYEQYF; cdr3_nt: TGTGCCAGCAGCCCCCGGACAGGGATCACCACCTACGAGCAGTACTTC
d_call: TRBD1; v_call: TRBV9; j_call: TRBJ2-5; clone_size: few; cdr3_aa: CASSVGQGRETQYF; cdr3_nt: TGTGCCAGCAGCGTAGGACAGGGTCGGGAGACCCAGTACTTC
d_call: NA; v_call: TRBV5-1; j_call: TRBJ2-3; clone_size: few; cdr3_aa: CASSYASGTDTQYF; cdr3_nt: TGCGCCAGCAGCTACGCTAGCGGCACAGATACGCAGTATTTT
d_call: NA; v_call: TRBV9; j_call: TRBJ1-2; clone_size: few; cdr3_aa: CASSVRQGYNYGYTF; cdr3_nt: TGTGCCAGCAGCGTAAGGCAGGGGTACAACTATGGCTACACCTTC
d_call: TRBD1; v_call: TRBV5-1; j_call: TRBJ1-6; clone_size: NA; cdr3_aa: CASSLRWGQGDSYNSPLHF; cdr3_nt: TGCGCCAGCAGCTTGAGATGGGGACAGGGGGATTCCTATAATTCACCCCTCCACTTT
d_call: NA; v_call: TRBV5-4; j_call: TRBJ1-1; clone_size: few; cdr3_aa: CASSSGTNMNTEAFF; cdr3_nt: TGTGCCAGCAGTTCCGGGACAAACATGAACACTGAAGCTTTCTTT
d_call: TRBD1; v_call: TRBV6-6; j_call: TRBJ1-2; clone_size: NA; cdr3_aa: CASSYSQTGTHGYTF; cdr3_nt: TGTGCCAGCAGTTACTCCCAGACAGGGACTCATGGCTACACCTTC
d_call: NA; v_call: TRBV11-2; j_call: TRBJ2-3; clone_size: few; cdr3_aa: CASSPTSGTGWVATQYF; cdr3_nt: TGTGCCAGCAGCCCCACGTCCGGGACTGGGTGGGTCGCAACGCAGTATTTT
d_call: NA; v_call: TRBV7-2; j_call: TRBJ2-7; clone_size: few; cdr3_aa: CASSADSNSYEQYF; cdr3_nt: TGTGCCAGCAGCGCTGACAGCAACTCCTACGAGCAGTACTTC
d_call: NA; v_call: TRBV7-2; j_call: TRBJ2-3; clone_size: NA; cdr3_aa: CASSELLSTDTQYF; cdr3_nt: TGTGCCAGCAGCGAACTACTTAGCACAGATACGCAGTATTTT
d_call: TRBD2; v_call: TRBV5-4; j_call: TRBJ2-1; clone_size: few; cdr3_aa: CASRAGGPGYEQFF; cdr3_nt: TGTGCCAGCAGGGCGGGGGGTCCGGGCTATGAGCAGTTCTTC
d_call: NA; v_call: TRBV5-1; j_call: TRBJ1-1; clone_size: few; cdr3_aa: CASSPGSGNTEAFF; cdr3_nt: TGCGCCAGCAGCCCGGGGAGTGGGAACACTGAAGCTTTCTTT
d_call: NA; v_call: TRBV6-1; j_call: TRBJ2-1; clone_size: few; cdr3_aa: CASSGRLVSYNEQFF; cdr3_nt: TGTGCCAGCAGTGGCCGACTGGTATCCTACAATGAGCAGTTCTTC
d_call: TRBD2; v_call: TRBV7-9; j_call: TRBJ2-7; clone_size: NA; cdr3_aa: CASSPPTSGGPYEQYF; cdr3_nt: TGTGCCAGCAGTCCCCCGACTAGCGGGGGGCCCTACGAGCAGTACTTC
d_call: TRBD1; v_call: TRBV5-1; j_call: TRBJ1-1; clone_size: NA; cdr3_aa: CASSRIGQGIMNTEAFF; cdr3_nt: TGCGCCAGCAGCCGGATCGGACAGGGTATAATGAACACTGAAGCTTTCTTT
d_call: TRBD1; v_call: TRBV4-1; j_call: TRBJ1-4; clone_size: few; cdr3_aa: CASSQTGTGNEKLFF; cdr3_nt: TGCGCCAGCAGCCAAACGGGGACAGGGAATGAAAAACTGTTTTTT
d_call: TRBD1; v_call: TRBV7-2; j_call: TRBJ2-7; clone_size: NA; cdr3_aa: CASSLRTGGGQYF; cdr3_nt: TGTGCCAGCAGCTTAAGGACAGGGGGAGGGCAGTACTTC
d_call: NA; v_call: TRBV7-2; j_call: TRBJ2-3; clone_size: few; cdr3_aa: CASSPLGVGGSTDTQYF; cdr3_nt: TGTGCCAGCAGCCCCTTGGGTGTGGGGGGTTCCACAGATACGCAGTATTTT
d_call: NA; v_call: TRBV27; j_call: TRBJ1-6; clone_size: few; cdr3_aa: CASSFLRGSPLHF; cdr3_nt: TGTGCCAGCAGTTTTTTAAGGGGTTCACCCCTCCACTTT
d_call: NA; v_call: TRBV11-2; j_call: TRBJ2-2; clone_size: NA; cdr3_aa: CASSQAVVTATGELFF; cdr3_nt: TGTGCCAGCAGCCAAGCGGTGGTTACCGCCACCGGGGAGCTGTTTTTT
d_call: TRBD1; v_call: TRBV2; j_call: TRBJ1-4; clone_size: few; cdr3_aa: CASNLQGGDEKLFF; cdr3_nt: TGTGCCAGCAATTTACAGGGGGGTGATGAAAAACTGTTTTTT
d_call: NA; v_call: TRBV5-1; j_call: TRBJ2-2; clone_size: few; cdr3_aa: CASSLAAGLNTGELFF; cdr3_nt: TGCGCCAGCAGCTTGGCAGCGGGTCTGAACACCGGGGAGCTGTTTTTT
d_call: NA; v_call: TRBV5-1; j_call: TRBJ2-1; clone_size: few; cdr3_aa: CASSLRGNLNEQFF; cdr3_nt: TGCGCCAGCAGCTTGAGAGGGAACCTTAATGAGCAGTTCTTC
d_call: NA; v_call: TRBV5-1; j_call: TRBJ2-1; clone_size: NA; cdr3_aa: CASRISSSYNEQFF; cdr3_nt: TGCGCCAGCCGAATTTCGAGCTCCTACAATGAGCAGTTCTTC
d_call: TRBD1; v_call: TRBV10-3; j_call: TRBJ1-4; clone_size: NA; cdr3_aa: CAISEGTGYEKLFF; cdr3_nt: TGTGCCATCAGTGAGGGGACAGGGTATGAAAAACTGTTTTTT
d_call: TRBD2; v_call: TRBV2; j_call: TRBJ2-3; clone_size: few; cdr3_aa: CARRLAGGSSTDTQYF; cdr3_nt: TGTGCCAGACGACTAGCGGGGGGGTCAAGCACAGATACGCAGTATTTT
d_call: NA; v_call: TRBV9; j_call: TRBJ1-2; clone_size: NA; cdr3_aa: CASSSLGGQIPYGYTF; cdr3_nt: TGTGCCAGCAGCTCCCTCGGTGGACAGATCCCCTATGGCTACACCTTC
d_call: TRBD1; v_call: TRBV7-6; j_call: TRBJ1-5; clone_size: few; cdr3_aa: CASSTDRDQPQHF; cdr3_nt: TGTGCCAGCAGCACCGACAGGGATCAGCCCCAGCATTTT
d_call: NA; v_call: TRBV5-5; j_call: TRBJ1-1; clone_size: few; cdr3_aa: CASSLAGRGNTEAFF; cdr3_nt: TGTGCCAGCAGCTTGGCAGGACGGGGGAACACTGAAGCTTTCTTT
d_call: NA; v_call: TRBV19; j_call: TRBJ1-2; clone_size: few; cdr3_aa: CASSRGRSYGYTF; cdr3_nt: TGTGCCAGTAGTAGGGGGCGATCCTATGGCTACACCTTC
d_call: NA; v_call: TRBV5-6; j_call: TRBJ1-5; clone_size: many; cdr3_aa: CASSLGGGFSNQPQHF; cdr3_nt: TGTGCCAGCAGCTTGGGAGGTGGGTTTAGCAATCAGCCCCAGCATTTT
d_call: NA; v_call: TRBV21-1; j_call: TRBJ1-4; clone_size: few; cdr3_aa: CASSKVVGVHEKLFF; cdr3_nt: TGTGCCAGCAGCAAAGTGGTAGGGGTTCATGAAAAACTGTTTTTT
d_call: NA; v_call: TRBV5-5; j_call: TRBJ1-4; clone_size: NA; cdr3_aa: CASSLLVLPTNEKLFF; cdr3_nt: TGTGCCAGCAGCTTACTGGTTCTGCCAACTAATGAAAAACTGTTTTTT